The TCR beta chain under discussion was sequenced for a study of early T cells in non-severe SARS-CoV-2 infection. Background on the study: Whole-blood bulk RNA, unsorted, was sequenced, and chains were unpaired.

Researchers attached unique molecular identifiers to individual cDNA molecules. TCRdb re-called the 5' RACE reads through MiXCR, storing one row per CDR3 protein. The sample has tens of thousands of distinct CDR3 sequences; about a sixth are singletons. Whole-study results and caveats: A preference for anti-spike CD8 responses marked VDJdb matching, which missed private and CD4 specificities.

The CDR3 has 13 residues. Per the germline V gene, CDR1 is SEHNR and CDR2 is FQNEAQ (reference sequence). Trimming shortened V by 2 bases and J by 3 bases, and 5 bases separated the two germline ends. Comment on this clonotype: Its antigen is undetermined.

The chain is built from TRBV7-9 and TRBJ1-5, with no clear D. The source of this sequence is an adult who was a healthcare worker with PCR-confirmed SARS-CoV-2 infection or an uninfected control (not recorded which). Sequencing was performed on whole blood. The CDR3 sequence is CASSLTVNQPQHF. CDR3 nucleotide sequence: TGTGCCAGCAGCTTAACAGTCAATCAGCCCCAGCATTTT.